This T cell receptor beta chain was sequenced in a study of blood T cell repertoires in COVID-19. Sequencing was performed with immunoSEQ multiplex PCR; in TCRdb, only in-frame clones are kept and a portion is missing. The sample lists approximately 210,000 clones, about nine tenths seen once, with roughly 7.2% in the top ten. This clone is a singleton in its sample. With V trimmed by 4 bases and J by 8 bases, 6 bases remained unmatched. The germline V gene encodes CDR1 SQVTM and CDR2 ANQGSEA. This CDR3 has 13 amino acids. The sequenced material came from PBMCs or T cells enriched from blood (not recorded which). The gene calls are TRBV29-1 and TRBJ2-2; TRBD2 agrees at 8 bases. The TCR comes from a young man in a cohort exposed to, infected with or recovered from COVID-19 (not recorded which). The DNA for the CDR3 is TGCAGCGTTGGAGCGGGAGTTACGGGGGAGCTGTTTTTT. It yields the protein CSVGAGVTGELFF.